One and the same sample provided the 24 T cell receptor beta chains below, sequenced in a study of blood T cells in healthy people across ages. Primed by a sample-barcoded 5' primer and a J-beta primer mix, a second PCR proceeded for about 6 to 11 cycles. TCRdb redid the calling of the 5' RACE reads with MiXCR, one entry per CDR3 protein. The repertoire consists of 540,000 or so distinct CDR3 sequences, with around 48% occurring once and the leading ten covering around 23%. Material: blood. Receptors were obtained from an elderly man in good health.

J is TRBJ1-5 and V is TRBV28, with 7 bases lining up with TRBD1. V shed 5 bases and J 5 bases; nucleotides not matched to a gene: 6. This CDR3 has 14 amino acids. From germline, CDR1 is MDHEN and CDR2 SYDVKM. CDR3: CASSDRDIDQPQHF. In DNA form, the CDR3 reads TGTGCCAGCAGTGACAGGGACATTGATCAGCCCCAGCATTTT.

Comments on this clonotype: At one end, the junction sequence differs from germline, possibly due to a read error. The chain recombines TRBV12-3 or TRBV12-4 with TRBJ2-1; the D gene is possibly TRBD1 (6 bases). CDR3 length: 16 residues. CDR3 sequence: CASSSDRPPLYSEQFF. CDR3 DNA sequence: TGTGCCAGCAGCTCTGACAGGCCCCCTCTCTACAGTGAGCAGTTCTTC.

This clonotype was counted once. The chain joins TRBV30 to TRBJ2-1, with TRBD2 identical over 10 bases. Germline values: CDR1 GTSNPN, CDR2 SVGIG (reference sequence). The CDR3 runs 15 residues. V was clipped by 0 bases and J by 8 bases; unmatched bases: 7. CDR3 amino acids: CAWSVGLAGVYEQFF. DNA for the CDR3: TGTGCCTGGAGTGTAGGGCTAGCGGGGGTATATGAGCAGTTCTTC. The whole variable domain, remainder taken from reference TRBV30 and TRBJ2-1, is SQTIHQWPATLVQPVGSPLSLECTVEGTSNPNLYWYRQAAGRGLQLLFYSVGIGQISSEVPQNLSASRPQDRQFILSSKKLLLSDSGFYLCAWSVGLAGVYEQFFGPGTRLTVL.

V and J are TRBV27 and TRBJ1-5; D may be TRBD1 (6 bases). The germline CDR1 and CDR2 sequences are MNHEY and SMNVEV (reference sequence). V lost 5 bases and J 6 bases, leaving 23 bases between the germline ends. The length of the CDR3 is 17 residues. CDR3: CASSPRDGTYDPQPQHF. DNA of the CDR3: TGTGCCAGCAGTCCCCGTGACGGGACATATGATCCTCAGCCCCAGCATTTT.

The rearrangement joins TRBV20-1 to TRBJ2-4; 12 positions match TRBD2. The J call may be wrong; the DNA end is better matched by TRBJ2-7. The germline CDR1 and CDR2 sequences are DFQATT and SNEGSKA (reference sequence). This CDR3 is 17 amino acids long. The CDR3 sequence is CSARDLKTSGRIYEQYF. For the CDR3, the DNA is TGCAGTGCTAGAGATCTAAAGACTAGCGGGAGAATATACGAGCAGTACTTC.

The table lists this clonotype with a few counts. V usage is TRBV6-5 and J usage is TRBJ1-1, with 10 bases lining up with TRBD1. This CDR3 region has 15 residues. Germline V gene sequence: CDR1 MNHEY, CDR2 SVGAGI. V shed 5 bases and J 3 bases; nucleotides not matched to a gene: 6. This chain's CDR3 is CASSRYGTGDTEAFF. CDR3 coding DNA: TGTGCCAGCAGTAGGTACGGGACAGGGGACACTGAAGCTTTCTTT.

This clonotype was detected a few times. The rearrangement joins TRBV5-1 to TRBJ2-1; possibly TRBD2 for D (6 bases). The CDR3 extends over 14 amino acids. V shed 0 bases and J shed 4 bases, with 8 bases lying between them. CDR1 and CDR2 from the germline V gene are SGHRS and YFSETQ. CDR3 coding DNA: TGCGCCAGCAGCTTGGGGCGGGGATACAATGAGCAGTTCTTC. Encoded protein: CASSLGRGYNEQFF.

This clonotype was observed many times. The rearrangement uses TRBV6-6 and TRBJ2-1; maybe TRBD2 (6 bases). V lost 1 base and J 8 bases, leaving 18 bases between the germline ends. CDR1 is MNHNY, CDR2 SVGAGI, per germline (reference sequence). The CDR3 totals 16 residues. The CDR3 coding sequence is TGTGCCAGCAGTTACTGGTCCGGGCCCACGGGGGATGAGCAGTTCTTC. Its protein product is CASSYWSGPTGDEQFF.

This clonotype appeared many times. The chain carries TRBV10-3 and TRBJ2-1; 7 nucleotides match TRBD1. CDR1 ENHRY and CDR2 SYGVKD come from the germline V gene. Germline trimming cut 6 bases from V and 5 bases from J; bases unmatched to any gene: 4. The CDR3 runs to 13 residues. The CDR3 sequence is CAIRTGQHNEQFF. DNA for the CDR3: TGTGCCATCAGGACGGGACAGCACAATGAGCAGTTCTTC.

This clonotype was counted ten times or more. The chain is built from TRBV18 and TRBJ2-1, with a possible D match to TRBD2 (6 bases). Germline V gene data show CDR1 as KGHSH and CDR2 as LQKENI. The V gene lost 4 bases and the J gene lost 3 bases, with 7 bases spanning the gap. The CDR3 extends over 13 amino acids. The CDR3 protein is CASSLDYYNEQFF. In nucleotides, the CDR3 is TGTGCCAGCTCACTGGACTACTACAATGAGCAGTTCTTC.

The chain recombines TRBV25-1 with TRBJ2-4, with TRBD2 matching over 8 bases. The J call is in doubt because the DNA end fits TRBJ2-5 better. The length of the CDR3 is 15 residues. Germline V gives CDR1 MGHDK, CDR2 SYGVNS. The CDR3 spells CASSADLGLEETQYF. DNA for the CDR3: TGTGCCAGCAGTGCCGACTTGGGACTAGAAGAGACCCAGTACTTC.

This clonotype was seen ten or more times. This chain links TRBV6-6 with TRBJ2-1, with 7 bases identical to TRBD2. Germline V lookup: CDR1 MNHNY, CDR2 SVGAGI (reference sequence). The CDR3 loop spans 13 amino acids. V lost 8 bases, J lost 0 bases, and 1 base stayed unmatched. CDR3: CASGRASYNEQFF. CDR3 sequence (DNA): TGTGCCAGCGGGAGGGCCTCCTACAATGAGCAGTTCTTC.

This chain connects TRBV5-1 to TRBJ1-1; no clear D gene. The CDR3 consists of 13 residues. Germline loops: CDR1 SGHRS, CDR2 YFSETQ. V lost 7 bases to trimming and J lost 5 bases, with 15 bases between them. CDR3 sequence reads: CASQAAKRTEAFF. CDR3 DNA sequence: TGCGCCAGCCAGGCGGCGAAGAGGACTGAAGCTTTCTTT.

In this sample, this clonotype turned up many times. The CDR3 region is CASSWTPGLGYGYTF. In DNA, the CDR3 is TGTGCCAGCAGCTGGACCCCGGGGCTCGGCTATGGCTACACCTTC. This chain links TRBV7-9 with TRBJ1-2; possibly TRBD1 for D (5 bases). CDR3 length: 15 residues. CDR1 and CDR2 from the germline V gene are SEHNR and FQNEAQ (reference sequence). Trimming stripped 4 bases from V and 4 bases from J, with 16 bases between.

V and J are TRBV4-1 and TRBJ1-1, with 9 bases matching TRBD1. J gave up 2 bases and V 1 base, and 5 bases lay outside the gene matches. This CDR3 contains 16 residues. Germline values: CDR1 MGHRA, CDR2 YSYEKL. The CDR3: CASSQAHTGGNTEAFF. The CDR3 coding sequence is TGCGCCAGCAGCCAAGCTCACACAGGGGGCAACACTGAAGCTTTCTTT.

This clonotype was counted a few times. The J gene is TRBJ1-6, the V gene TRBV5-1; D remains ambiguous. The CDR3 contains 13 residues. V lost 0 bases, J lost 8 bases, and 6 bases lay in between. CDR1 is SGHRS and CDR2 is YFSETQ in the germline V gene. This CDR3 is CASSLDRDSPLHF. The DNA of the CDR3 is TGCGCCAGCAGCTTGGATAGGGATTCACCCCTCCACTTT. The whole variable domain, remainder taken from reference TRBV5-1 and TRBJ1-6, is KAGVTQTPRYLIKTRGQQVTLSCSPISGHRSVSWYQQTPGQGLQFLFEYFSETQRNKGNFPGRFSGRQFSNSRSEMNVSTLELGDSALYLCASSLDRDSPLHFGNGTRLTVT.

This chain uses TRBV10-3 with TRBJ2-6; TRBD1 might be the D (6 bases). Germline V gene lookup returns CDR1 ENHRY and CDR2 SYGVKD. This CDR3 is 16 amino acids long. Trimming shortened V by 4 bases and J by 2 bases, and 12 bases separated the two germline ends. CDR3 region: CAISAARGAGANVLTF. The CDR3 coding sequence is TGTGCCATCAGTGCTGCCAGGGGCGCTGGGGCCAACGTCCTGACTTTC.

V gene TRBV12-3 or TRBV12-4 combines with J gene TRBJ2-5; D is unclear. The DNA end is more similar to TRBJ2-4, so the J call may be wrong. The CDR3 has 14 amino acids. CDR3 sequence reads: CASSFTVDGYIQYF. DNA for the CDR3: TGTGCCAGCAGTTTTACGGTTGACGGGTACATTCAGTACTTC.

This rearrangement joins TRBV6-6 to TRBJ2-3; D not certain. This CDR3 comprises 14 residues. From germline, CDR1 is MNHNY and CDR2 SVGAGI (reference sequence). V shed 5 bases and J shed 1 base, with 10 bases lying between them. CDR3 nucleotide sequence: TGTGCCAGCAGTCGCCCGGGCGGCACAGATACGCAGTATTTT. Amino acids: CASSRPGGTDTQYF.

This clonotype was seen more than once but under ten times. The rearrangement joins TRBV6-2 or TRBV6-3 to TRBJ2-7, with TRBD1 as a possible D gene (6 bases). Trimming cost V 6 bases and J 0 bases, with 18 bases left between them. The CDR3 extends over 16 amino acids. In germline, CDR1 is MNHEY, CDR2 SVGEGT. As DNA, the CDR3 is TGTGCCAGCAGCCCCCAAACGGGACACCTCTCCTACGAGCAGTACTTC. Protein sequence: CASSPQTGHLSYEQYF.

Ten or more counts support this clonotype. V gene TRBV6-5 combines with J gene TRBJ2-1; D may be TRBD1 (6 bases). Per the germline V gene, CDR1 is MNHEY and CDR2 is SVGAGI. The CDR3 extends over 14 amino acids. V was shortened by 2 bases and J by 14 bases, with 19 bases between the two germline ends. CDR3 bases: TGTGCCAGCAGTTACGCCAGGGGCGCGCAGCACGAGTTCTTC. It codes for CASSYARGAQHEFF.

The chain has TRBV24-1 and TRBJ2-1; 7 bases agree with TRBD2. Germline V gene sequence: CDR1 KGHDR, CDR2 SFDVKD. The CDR3 totals 16 residues. With V trimmed by 2 bases and J by 3 bases, 6 bases remained unmatched. The DNA of the CDR3 is TGTGCCACCAGTGATTCCGGGACTAACTACTACAATGAGCAGTTCTTC. Translation gives CATSDSGTNYYNEQFF.

V is TRBV6-1 and J is TRBJ1-5, with D possibly matching TRBD1 (5 bases). The CDR3 is 18 residues long. CDR1 and CDR2 (germline): MNHNS, SASEGT. The germline V and J ends were trimmed by 7 bases and 5 bases, with 27 bases remaining between them. DNA of the CDR3: TGTGCCAGCAACCTCAACGGGGGGTTTGGAATCGTTCATCAGCCCCAGCATTTT. It yields the protein CASNLNGGFGIVHQPQHF.

A word on this clonotype: With a much larger clone just one base away, this may be a read error. The rearrangement links TRBV6-5 to TRBJ2-1; 7 bases fit TRBD2. The J call could be wrong; TRBJ2-7 is a better fit for the DNA end. Per germline, CDR1 MNHEY and CDR2 SVGAGI. This CDR3 is 14 amino acids long. This CDR3 reads CASRPAGTYNEQYF. Written as DNA, the CDR3 is TGTGCCAGCAGGCCAGCGGGAACCTACAATGAGCAGTACTTC.